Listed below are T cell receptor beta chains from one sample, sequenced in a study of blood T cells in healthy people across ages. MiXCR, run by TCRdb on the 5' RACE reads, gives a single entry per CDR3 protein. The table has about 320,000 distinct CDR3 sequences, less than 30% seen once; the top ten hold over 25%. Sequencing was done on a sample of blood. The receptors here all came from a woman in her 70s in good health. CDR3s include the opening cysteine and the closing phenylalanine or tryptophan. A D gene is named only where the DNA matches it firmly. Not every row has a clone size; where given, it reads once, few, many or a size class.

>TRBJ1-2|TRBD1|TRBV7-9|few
CASSLSLGQGFGYTF
TGTGCCAGCAGCTTGTCCCTGGGACAGGGGTTTGGCTACACCTTC
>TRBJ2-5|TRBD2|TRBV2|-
CASLAGEAQYF
TGTGCCTCCTTAGCGGGAGAGGCCCAGTACTTC
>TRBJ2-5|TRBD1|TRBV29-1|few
CSVEQGATQYF
TGCAGCGTTGAACAGGGGGCGACCCAGTACTTC
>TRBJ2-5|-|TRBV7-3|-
CASSLTPEEQETQYF
TGTGCCAGCAGCTTAACCCCGGAGGAACAAGAGACCCAGTACTTC
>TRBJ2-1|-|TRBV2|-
CASNKEGAGDEQFF
TGTGCCAGCAATAAGGAAGGGGCGGGCGATGAGCAGTTCTTC
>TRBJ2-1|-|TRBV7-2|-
CASSHRYLDSNSYNEQFF
TGTGCCAGCAGCCACAGATATTTAGACAGTAACTCCTACAATGAGCAGTTCTTC
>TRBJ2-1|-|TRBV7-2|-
CASSLTQGTYNEQFF
TGTGCCAGCAGCTTAACGCAGGGCACCTACAATGAGCAGTTCTTC
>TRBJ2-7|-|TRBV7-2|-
CASSPGTYSYEQYF
TGTGCCAGCAGCCCCGGGACGTATTCCTACGAGCAGTACTTC
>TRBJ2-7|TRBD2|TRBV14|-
CASSATSGKYYEQYF
TGTGCCAGCAGCGCCACTAGCGGGAAATACTACGAGCAGTACTTC
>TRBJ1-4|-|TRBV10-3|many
CAISEVGQGEEKLFF
TGTGCCATCAGTGAGGTCGGGCAAGGAGAAGAAAAACTGTTTTTT